Listed below are T cell receptor beta chains from one sample, sequenced in a study of long-term antiretroviral therapy in people with HIV. Assay used: immunoSEQ multiplex PCR; TCRdb lists only in-frame clones, some missing. The sample includes tens of thousands of clones, around 97% of them seen just once. Here the sequenced sample was unsorted PBMCs, taken 6.9 years after starting antiretroviral therapy. The receptors were sampled from a man aged 25 to 40 with HIV. Both conserved end residues are part of each CDR3. D genes are given only for firm matches. Part of the rows lack a size; the others show once, few, many or a class for expanded clones.

D: NA; V: TRBV4-3; J: TRBJ2-7; size: NA; DNA: TGCGCCAGCAGCTCCCCTCCCGCCTACGAGCAGTACTTC; CDR3: CASSSPPAYEQYF
D: NA; V: TRBV12-5; J: TRBJ1-5; size: NA; DNA: TGTGCTAGTGGCCCAGGGTCGGGTCAGCCCCAGCATTTT; CDR3: CASGPGSGQPQHF
D: NA; V: TRBV20-1; J: TRBJ2-5; size: once; DNA: TGCAGTTCCGGAGATGTGGAGACCCAGTACTTC; CDR3: CSSGDVETQYF
D: TRBD1; V: TRBV5-5; J: TRBJ1-4; size: NA; DNA: TGTGCCAGCAGCCCCTACAGGGGAGAGGAAAAACTGTTTTTT; CDR3: CASSPYRGEEKLFF
D: TRBD1; V: TRBV5-1; J: TRBJ2-1; size: NA; DNA: TGCGCCAGCAGCTTCCGGACAGGGGAAAATGAGCAGTTCTTC; CDR3: CASSFRTGENEQFF
D: TRBD2; V: TRBV9; J: TRBJ2-1; size: NA; DNA: TGTGCCAGCAGCGTAGCCCTAGCGGGAGTCGACAATGAGCAGTTCTTC; CDR3: CASSVALAGVDNEQFF
D: NA; V: TRBV30; J: TRBJ2-7; size: NA; DNA: TGTGCCTGGAGTGTAGTAGGCTCCTACGAGCAGTACTTC; CDR3: CAWSVVGSYEQYF
D: NA; V: TRBV7-2; J: TRBJ2-2; size: NA; DNA: TGTGCCAGCAGCTTACTGTCGGGATTCCCGAACACCGGGGAGCTGTTTTTT; CDR3: CASSLLSGFPNTGELFF
D: NA; V: TRBV5-8; J: TRBJ1-5; size: once; DNA: TGTGCCAGTACCGACGGAAGCAATCAGCCCCAGCATTTT; CDR3: CASTDGSNQPQHF
D: NA; V: TRBV6-4; J: TRBJ2-6; size: NA; DNA: TGTGCCAGCAGTGAGAACAGGGGGGCCAACGTCCTGACTTTC; CDR3: CASSENRGANVLTF
D: NA; V: TRBV6-5; J: TRBJ1-1; size: NA; DNA: TGTGCCAGCGAAGGGGGTGTGAACACTGAAGCTTTCTTT; CDR3: CASEGGVNTEAFF
D: NA; V: TRBV6-6; J: TRBJ1-1; size: NA; DNA: TGTGCCAGCAGTTACACGAGGACAGCAAACACTGAAGCTTTCTTT; CDR3: CASSYTRTANTEAFF
D: NA; V: TRBV5-4; J: TRBJ1-4; size: NA; DNA: TGTGCCAGCAGCTTTTGGACAGCCTCTAATGAAAAACTGTTTTTT; CDR3: CASSFWTASNEKLFF
D: NA; V: TRBV7-8; J: TRBJ1-1; size: NA; DNA: TGTGCCAGCAGCTTAGTTTCGGGACCCGAAGCTTTCTTT; CDR3: CASSLVSGPEAFF
D: TRBD1; V: TRBV29-1; J: TRBJ1-1; size: NA; DNA: TGCAGCAGCCAGACAGGGGGCGGGAGGGGGGACACTGAAGCTTTCTTT; CDR3: CSSQTGGGRGDTEAFF
D: TRBD1; V: TRBV2; J: TRBJ1-1; size: NA; DNA: TGTGCCGGATCTAGACCGACCGGGACAGGGGTGAGGGGAACTGAAGCTTTCTTT; CDR3: CAGSRPTGTGVRGTEAFF
D: NA; V: TRBV6-5; J: TRBJ2-1; size: NA; DNA: TGTGCCAGCAGTTACTCGGGGGGACCTTGGGACGAGCAGTTCTTC; CDR3: CASSYSGGPWDEQFF
D: NA; V: TRBV7-9; J: TRBJ1-3; size: NA; DNA: TGTGCCAGCAGCTTGGGGCGACGGGAGCTTGGAAACACCATATATTTT; CDR3: CASSLGRRELGNTIYF
D: TRBD2; V: TRBV7-9; J: TRBJ2-5; size: NA; DNA: TGTGCTGCTTTAGGGCCACTAGCGGACCAAGAGACCCAGTACTTC; CDR3: CAALGPLADQETQYF
D: TRBD1; V: TRBV7-9; J: TRBJ2-2; size: NA; DNA: TGTGCCAGCAGCTTAGGACGGGACAGTGGCACCGGGGAGCTGTTTTTT; CDR3: CASSLGRDSGTGELFF
D: NA; V: TRBV6-1; J: TRBJ1-1; size: NA; DNA: TGTGCCAGCATGCTTGCGGGAATGAACACTGAAGCTTTCTTT; CDR3: CASMLAGMNTEAFF
D: NA; V: TRBV5-5; J: TRBJ2-3; size: once; DNA: TGTGCCAGCAGCATACCAGGGCCACAGGATACGCAGTATTTT; CDR3: CASSIPGPQDTQYF
D: NA; V: TRBV4-2; J: TRBJ2-5; size: NA; DNA: TGTGCCAGCTCCCCGACTGAGCAAGAGACCCAGTACTTC; CDR3: CASSPTEQETQYF
D: NA; V: TRBV25-1; J: TRBJ1-4; size: NA; DNA: TGTGCCAGCCCGAATGAAGAGGGAAAACTGTTTTTT; CDR3: CASPNEEGKLFF
D: TRBD1; V: TRBV12-5; J: TRBJ1-2; size: NA; DNA: TGTGCTAGTGGTGATGCCGGGACAGCGATCCCCTCCTTC; CDR3: CASGDAGTAIPSF
D: NA; V: TRBV27; J: TRBJ1-2; size: NA; DNA: TGTGCCAGCAGTTTATCTCCGTGGGGGAGTGGCTACACCTTC; CDR3: CASSLSPWGSGYTF
D: NA; V: TRBV2; J: TRBJ2-4; size: NA; DNA: TGTGCCAGCAGTGGGAATGAAGACGCCAAAAACATTCAGTACTTC; CDR3: CASSGNEDAKNIQYF
D: NA; V: TRBV30; J: TRBJ2-2; size: NA; DNA: TGTGCCTGGACCTCAAAGGGATGGAACACCGGGGAGCTGTTTTTT; CDR3: CAWTSKGWNTGELFF
D: NA; V: TRBV6-1; J: TRBJ2-1; size: NA; DNA: TGTGCCAGCAGTGAAAGCAGGACAGCTTACAATGAGCAGTTCTTC; CDR3: CASSESRTAYNEQFF
D: NA; V: TRBV11-2; J: TRBJ2-7; size: NA; DNA: TGTGCCAGCAACCACGACAGTATCCACGAGCAGTACTTC; CDR3: CASNHDSIHEQYF
D: NA; V: TRBV9; J: TRBJ1-1; size: once; DNA: TGTGCCAGCAGCCCCCAACCGGTTAGAGGCAGACAGAACACTGAAGCTTTCTTT; CDR3: CASSPQPVRGRQNTEAFF
D: TRBD2; V: TRBV18; J: TRBJ2-5; size: NA; DNA: TGTGCCAGCTCGCTGACTAGCGGGGTCCAAGAGACCCAGTACTTC; CDR3: CASSLTSGVQETQYF
D: NA; V: TRBV11-2; J: TRBJ2-7; size: NA; DNA: TGTGCCAGCAGCTTACTACGGGCATACGAGCAGTACTTC; CDR3: CASSLLRAYEQYF
D: NA; V: TRBV9; J: TRBJ2-7; size: NA; DNA: TGTGCCAGCAGCGTAGTGCCAGGGCCAAGGTCCTACGAGCAGTACTTC; CDR3: CASSVVPGPRSYEQYF
D: NA; V: TRBV2; J: TRBJ2-7; size: NA; DNA: TGTGCCAGCAGTGTAAGGGGCGGGGTCGAGCAGTACTTC; CDR3: CASSVRGGVEQYF
D: NA; V: TRBV9; J: TRBJ2-1; size: NA; DNA: TGTGCCAGCAGCGTAGAACCTAGAGATAGGGGTAATGAGCAGTTCTTC; CDR3: CASSVEPRDRGNEQFF
D: NA; V: TRBV13; J: TRBJ2-3; size: NA; DNA: TGTGCCAGCAGCTTCGGAGGCACAGATACGCAGTATTTT; CDR3: CASSFGGTDTQYF
D: TRBD2; V: TRBV5-1; J: TRBJ2-7; size: NA; DNA: TGCGCCAGCAGCACAGGACTAGCGGGGGGGTACGAGCGGTACTTC; CDR3: CASSTGLAGGYERYF
D: NA; V: TRBV27; J: TRBJ2-1; size: once; DNA: TGTGCCAGCAGTACCCCTATAATGGCGGGGGCCCTCTACAATGAGCAGTTCTTC; CDR3: CASSTPIMAGALYNEQFF
D: NA; V: TRBV7-6; J: TRBJ2-1; size: NA; DNA: TGTGCCAGCAGCCCATACAATGAGCAGTTCTTC; CDR3: CASSPYNEQFF
D: TRBD2; V: TRBV29-1; J: TRBJ2-3; size: NA; DNA: TGCAGCGTCCGGACTAGCGCTGACACAGATACGCAGTATTTT; CDR3: CSVRTSADTDTQYF
D: NA; V: TRBV7-9; J: TRBJ2-1; size: NA; DNA: TGTGCCAGCAGCTTGAGGTACAATGAGCAGTTCTTC; CDR3: CASSLRYNEQFF
D: NA; V: TRBV14; J: TRBJ1-4; size: NA; DNA: TGTACGAGGGGGGATCCAACTAATGAAAAACTGTTTTTT; CDR3: CTRGDPTNEKLFF
D: TRBD1; V: TRBV7-3; J: TRBJ1-3; size: NA; DNA: TGTGCCATCTGGACAGGGGACCTCTCTGGAAACACCATATATTTT; CDR3: CAIWTGDLSGNTIYF
D: NA; V: TRBV27; J: TRBJ2-1; size: NA; DNA: TGTGCCAGCAAGCAGGGAAGGGGCAATGAGCAGTTCTTC; CDR3: CASKQGRGNEQFF
D: TRBD1; V: TRBV4-3; J: TRBJ1-2; size: NA; DNA: TGCGCCAGCAGCCAAGGCACAGGGGATAACTGGAACTATGGCTACACCTTC; CDR3: CASSQGTGDNWNYGYTF
D: NA; V: TRBV5-1; J: TRBJ2-3; size: NA; DNA: TGCGCCAGCAGCTTGAGTACAGGGAGAGATACGCAGTATTTT; CDR3: CASSLSTGRDTQYF
D: TRBD1; V: TRBV5-1; J: TRBJ2-1; size: NA; DNA: TGCGCCAGCAGCTGGGACAGGGGGGAGCAGTTCTTC; CDR3: CASSWDRGEQFF
D: TRBD1; V: TRBV6-5; J: TRBJ1-4; size: NA; DNA: TGTGCCAGCAGTTCGGACAGGGAGGCAGAACTGTTTTTT; CDR3: CASSSDREAELFF
D: TRBD1; V: TRBV29-1; J: TRBJ1-2; size: NA; DNA: TGCAGCCTGGACAGGGTCGACGGCTACACCTTC; CDR3: CSLDRVDGYTF
D: NA; V: TRBV6-5; J: TRBJ2-3; size: NA; DNA: TGTGCCAGCAGAAGTCCAAGGGGGGTGGTAGATACGCAGTATTTT; CDR3: CASRSPRGVVDTQYF
D: NA; V: TRBV7-9; J: TRBJ2-3; size: NA; DNA: TGTGCCAGCAGCTTGGCTACAGGGAGGACAGATACGCAGTATTTT; CDR3: CASSLATGRTDTQYF
D: NA; V: TRBV2; J: TRBJ2-7; size: NA; DNA: TGTGCCAGCAGTGAGGAGGGATTTGGGCAGTACTTC; CDR3: CASSEEGFGQYF
D: TRBD1; V: TRBV9; J: TRBJ1-3; size: NA; DNA: TGTGCCAGCAGCGTAGCTCCCGACAGGGCGCCTAACCCAAACACCATATATTTT; CDR3: CASSVAPDRAPNPNTIYF
D: NA; V: TRBV4-2; J: TRBJ1-1; size: NA; DNA: TGTGCCAGCAGCCAGGAGGATGCAAACACTGAAGCTTTCTTT; CDR3: CASSQEDANTEAFF